This T cell receptor (beta chain) appears in the sequencing data of a study of blood T cell repertoires in COVID-19. Study in general: Samples of COVID-19 (acute and convalescent) were obtained from the United States, Italy and Spain. T cells, B-cell-depleted T cells, or PBMCs supplied cDNA or gDNA.

Libraries were prepared by immunoSEQ multiplex PCR; TCRdb keeps only in-frame clonotypes and omits some of them. The table has more than 110,000 clones, more than 75% seen once. CDR1 is SEHNR, CDR2 FQNEAQ, per germline (reference sequence). The trim removed 7 bases at V and 8 bases at J, leaving 8 bases unmatched. The CDR3 sequence is 13 residues long. The sequenced material came from peripheral blood. The receptor was isolated from a human donor in a cohort sampled during active COVID-19. The chain has TRBV7-9 and TRBJ2-1; 7 bases line up with TRBD2. The CDR3 DNA follows: TGTGCCAGCACCCCCGGGGGGTCAGATGAGCAGTTCTTC. This sequence encodes CASTPGGSDEQFF.